These 4 T cell receptor beta chains were all obtained from the same sample, sequenced in a study of molecular identifiers for immune sequencing clone quantification. TCRdb re-called the PCR reads through MiXCR, storing one row per CDR3 protein. The repertoire holds about 510,000 distinct CDR3 sequences, with roughly 26% as singletons. What was sequenced was naive CD8+ T cells from blood, with Jurkat cell RNA spiked in. Subset described: FACS-sorted CD8+CD4-CCR7+CD45RA+ naive T cells. These TCRs come from a human donor in good health. Some libraries in this study had Jurkat cell RNA spiked in.

The CDR3 reads CASSTTNTGRGQPQHF. The DNA of the CDR3 is TGTGCCAGCAGCACGACAAATACGGGGAGGGGTCAGCCCCAGCATTTT. The chain couples TRBV21-1 to TRBJ1-5. TRBV21-1 is classified as a pseudogene. The CDR3 extends over 16 amino acids.

This clonotype was seen once. At one end, the junction sequence differs from germline, possibly due to a read error. This chain joins TRBV7-9 and TRBJ1-3; D gene ambiguous. CDR3 length equals 17 residues. CDR1 is SEHNR, CDR2 FQNEAQ, per germline (reference sequence). The CDR3 bases are TGTGTCAGCAGCCTCACGGACGGCGGGAACTCTGGAAACACCATATATTTT. Protein sequence: CVSSLTDGGNSGNTIYF.

As for this clonotype: A much larger clone is a single base away; this may be a read error. The rearrangement links TRBV7-9 to TRBJ2-7; D is uncertain. Germline assignment: CDR1 SEHNR and CDR2 FQNEAQ (reference sequence). V dropped 5 bases and J dropped 4 bases, with 12 bases sitting between them. The CDR3 covers 13 residues. CDR3 sequence: CASSHNPGYEQYF. The CDR3 nucleotides are TGTGCCAGCAGCCACAATCCCGGTTACGAGCAGTACTTC.

This clonotype was seen at least ten times. The chain is built from TRBV9 and TRBJ2-5, with 7 nucleotides matching TRBD1. Germline trimming cut 0 bases from V and 4 bases from J; bases unmatched to any gene: 6. The CDR3 covers 15 residues. CDR1 SGDLS and CDR2 YYNGEE come from the germline V gene. CDR3 protein: CASSVAPGGIETQYF. The CDR3 nucleotides read TGTGCCAGCAGCGTAGCTCCAGGGGGTATAGAGACCCAGTACTTC.